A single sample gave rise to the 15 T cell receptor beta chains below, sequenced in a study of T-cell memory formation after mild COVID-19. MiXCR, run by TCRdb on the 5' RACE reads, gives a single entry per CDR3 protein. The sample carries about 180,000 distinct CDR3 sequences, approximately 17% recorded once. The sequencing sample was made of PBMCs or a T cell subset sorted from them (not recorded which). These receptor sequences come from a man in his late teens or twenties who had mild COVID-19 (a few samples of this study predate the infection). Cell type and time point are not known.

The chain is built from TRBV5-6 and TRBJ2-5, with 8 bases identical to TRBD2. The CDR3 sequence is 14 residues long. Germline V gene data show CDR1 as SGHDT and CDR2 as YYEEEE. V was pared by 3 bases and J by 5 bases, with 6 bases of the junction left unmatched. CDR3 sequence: CASSYSGASETQYF. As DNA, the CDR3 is TGTGCCAGCAGCTATAGCGGGGCCTCGGAGACCCAGTACTTC.

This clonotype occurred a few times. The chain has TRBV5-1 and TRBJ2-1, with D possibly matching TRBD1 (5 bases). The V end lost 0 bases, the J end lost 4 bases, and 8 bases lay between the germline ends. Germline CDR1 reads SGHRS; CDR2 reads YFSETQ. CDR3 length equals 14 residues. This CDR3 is CASSLDRQYNEQFF. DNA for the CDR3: TGCGCCAGCAGCTTGGACAGGCAGTACAATGAGCAGTTCTTC.

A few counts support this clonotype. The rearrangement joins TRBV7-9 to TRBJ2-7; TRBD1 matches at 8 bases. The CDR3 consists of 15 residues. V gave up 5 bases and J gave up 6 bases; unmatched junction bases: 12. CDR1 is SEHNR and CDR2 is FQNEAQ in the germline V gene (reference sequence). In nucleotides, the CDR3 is TGTGCCAGCAGCATTCCCAGGACAGGACAGGGCGAGCAGTACTTC. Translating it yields CASSIPRTGQGEQYF.

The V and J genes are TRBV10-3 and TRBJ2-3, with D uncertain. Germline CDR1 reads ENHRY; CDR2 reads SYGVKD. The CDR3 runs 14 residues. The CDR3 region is CAIKGRRYTDTQYF. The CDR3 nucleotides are TGTGCGATTAAAGGGCGACGGTACACAGATACGCAGTATTTT.

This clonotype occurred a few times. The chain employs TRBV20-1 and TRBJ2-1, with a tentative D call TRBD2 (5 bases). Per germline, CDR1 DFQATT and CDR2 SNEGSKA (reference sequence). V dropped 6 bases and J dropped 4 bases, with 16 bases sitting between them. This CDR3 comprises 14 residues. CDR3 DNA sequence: TGCAGTGCGACTACCCCGACCCCTTACAATGAGCAGTTCTTC. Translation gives CSATTPTPYNEQFF.

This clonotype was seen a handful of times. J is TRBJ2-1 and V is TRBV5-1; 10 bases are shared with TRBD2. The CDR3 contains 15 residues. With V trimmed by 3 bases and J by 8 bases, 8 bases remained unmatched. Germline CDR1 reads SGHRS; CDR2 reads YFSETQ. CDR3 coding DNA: TGCGCCAGCAGCTCGGGACTAGCGCCTTGGGATGAGCAGTTCTTC. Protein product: CASSSGLAPWDEQFF.

The CDR3 reads CASSRQDSPSGANVLTF. In DNA form, the CDR3 reads TGCGCCAGCAGCCGACAGGACAGTCCCTCTGGGGCCAACGTCCTGACTTTC. The J gene is TRBJ2-6, the V gene TRBV4-1; tentative D call: TRBD1 (6 bases). The germline V gene has CDR1 MGHRA and CDR2 YSYEKL. The CDR3 loop spans 17 amino acids. Trimming left V 4 bases short and J 0 bases short, with 13 bases between.

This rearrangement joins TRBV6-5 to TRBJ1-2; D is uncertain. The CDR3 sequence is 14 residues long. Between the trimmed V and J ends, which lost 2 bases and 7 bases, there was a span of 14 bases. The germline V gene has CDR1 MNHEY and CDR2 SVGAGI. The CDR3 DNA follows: TGTGCCAGCAGTTACATTGGAGGGTCGGGTGGCTACACCTTC. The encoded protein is CASSYIGGSGGYTF.

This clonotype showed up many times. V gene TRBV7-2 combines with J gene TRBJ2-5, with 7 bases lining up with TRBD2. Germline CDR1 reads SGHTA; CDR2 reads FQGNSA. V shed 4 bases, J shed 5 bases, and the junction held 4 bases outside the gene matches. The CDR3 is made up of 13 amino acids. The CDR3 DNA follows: TGTGCCAGCAGCTCGGGAGGATTTGAGACCCAGTACTTC. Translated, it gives CASSSGGFETQYF.

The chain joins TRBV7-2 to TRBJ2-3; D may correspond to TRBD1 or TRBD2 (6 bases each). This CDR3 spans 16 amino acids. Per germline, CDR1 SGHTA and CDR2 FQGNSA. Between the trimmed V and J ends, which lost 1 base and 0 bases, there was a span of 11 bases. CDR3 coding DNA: TGTGCCAGCAGCTTAGACAGGGAGGTGAGCACAGATACGCAGTATTTT. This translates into CASSLDREVSTDTQYF.

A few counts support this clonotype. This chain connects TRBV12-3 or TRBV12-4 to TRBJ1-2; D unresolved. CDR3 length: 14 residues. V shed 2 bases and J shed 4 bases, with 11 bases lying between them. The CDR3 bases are TGTGCCAGCAGTTTAATCTCGGGAAGCTATGGCTACACCTTC. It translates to CASSLISGSYGYTF.

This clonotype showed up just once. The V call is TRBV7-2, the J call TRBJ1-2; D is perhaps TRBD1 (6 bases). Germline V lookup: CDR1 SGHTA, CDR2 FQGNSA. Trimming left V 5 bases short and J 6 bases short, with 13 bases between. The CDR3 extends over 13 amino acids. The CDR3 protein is CASSQRPGDGYTF. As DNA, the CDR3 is TGTGCCAGCAGCCAGCGCCCAGGGGATGGCTACACCTTC.

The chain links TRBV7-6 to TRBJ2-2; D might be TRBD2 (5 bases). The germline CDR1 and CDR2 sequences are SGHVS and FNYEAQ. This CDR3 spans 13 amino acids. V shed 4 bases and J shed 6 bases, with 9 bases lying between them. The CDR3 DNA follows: TGTGCCAGCAGCTCAGAGGGATCCGGGGAGCTGTTTTTT. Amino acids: CASSSEGSGELFF.

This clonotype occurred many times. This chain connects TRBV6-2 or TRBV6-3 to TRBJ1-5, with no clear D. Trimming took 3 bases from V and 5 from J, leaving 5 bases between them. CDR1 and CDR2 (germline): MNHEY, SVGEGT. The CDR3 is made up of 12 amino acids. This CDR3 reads CASSYRDQPQHF. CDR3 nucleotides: TGTGCCAGCAGTTATAGAGATCAGCCCCAGCATTTT.

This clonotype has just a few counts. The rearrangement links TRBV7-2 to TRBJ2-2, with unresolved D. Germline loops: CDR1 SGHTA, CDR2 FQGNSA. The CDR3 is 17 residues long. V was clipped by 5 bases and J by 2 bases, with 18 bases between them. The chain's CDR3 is CASSPRIHGPNTGELFF. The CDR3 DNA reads TGTGCCAGCAGCCCAAGGATTCACGGTCCTAACACCGGGGAGCTGTTTTTT.